The source of this T cell receptor (beta chain) is a study of human T cells and chemical hapten exposure. Study-wide background: Patch tests applied 0.01% DPC to the upper back, read at 6 days. General study results and limits: TCRs above 1 in 1000 frequency did not change with DPC sensitization.

Under the authors' procedure: There were a median of approximately 100,000 TCRs per sample, with a range from roughly 20,000 to 690,600. TCRdb redid the calling of the RACE reads with MiXCR, one entry per CDR3 protein. TCRdb assigned the V and J calls; the authors' analysis was not used. In the table there are a few hundred thousand distinct CDR3 sequences, about 6% of which are singletons. The sample holds a few counts of this clonotype. What it binds is not known. Sample time point: patch test 2, 6 weeks after DPC sensitization. Treatment meaning: therapeutic diphenylcyclopropenone sensitization with weekly scalp DPC. This TCR was sampled from a woman aged 18 to 35 with alopecia areata. Some clones in this sample may be carry-over from other donors' samples. The sequencing here drew on whole blood, taken in connection with sensitization to the hapten diphenylcyclopropenone (DPC).

This CDR3 reads CASSELDTRYGYTF. CDR3 nucleotides: TGTGCCAGCAGTGAATTGGACACGAGATATGGCTACACCTTC. V usage is TRBV6-1 and J usage is TRBJ1-2; D might be TRBD1 (5 bases). This CDR3 has 14 residues. The germline V and J ends were trimmed by 2 bases and 5 bases, with 12 bases remaining between them. Germline lookup yields CDR1 MNHNS and CDR2 SASEGT.